The 19 T cell receptor beta chains presented below share a single source sample, sequenced in a study of T cells in tumors after PD-1 blockade. This table comes from immunoSEQ multiplex PCR, and its TCRdb copy is limited to in-frame clones, with some not included. The sample has roughly 50,000 clones, roughly 80% seen once. The sequencing used PBMCs, collected before anti-PD-1 treatment. The receptors were sampled from a human donor with basal cell carcinoma.

This clone came up once. This chain connects TRBV5-4 to TRBJ2-7; 11 nucleotides line up with TRBD2. With V trimmed by 3 bases and J by 4 bases, 6 bases remained unmatched. From germline, CDR1 is SGHNT and CDR2 YYREEE (reference sequence). The CDR3 is made up of 15 amino acids. In DNA form, the CDR3 reads TGTGCCAGCAGCTCCGGGACTAGCGGAGGTTACGAGCAGTACTTC. Residues: CASSSGTSGGYEQYF. Drawing the rest from reference TRBV5-4 and TRBJ2-7, the complete variable domain is ETGVTQSPTHLIKTRGQQVTLRCSSQSGHNTVSWYQQALGQGPQFIFQYYREEENGRGNFPPRFSGLQFPNYSSELNVNALELDDSALYLCASSSGTSGGYEQYFGPGTRLTVT.

The chain carries TRBV6-5 and TRBJ2-4; 7 bases fit TRBD1. The CDR3 is 15 amino acids. The germline V gene has CDR1 MNHEY and CDR2 SVGAGI. After removal of 5 bases from V and 3 bases from J, the junction contained 7 bases not matched to a gene. CDR3 sequence: CASSPLTGFKNIQYF. The CDR3 DNA sequence: TGTGCCAGCAGTCCCTTGACAGGGTTCAAAAACATTCAGTACTTC.

The chain uses TRBV27 and TRBJ2-3, with TRBD1 matching 9 bases. The germline CDR1 and CDR2 sequences are MNHEY and SMNVEV (reference sequence). This CDR3 comprises 16 residues. J was trimmed by 2 bases and V by 1 base; bases with no gene match: 4. The CDR3 spells CASSLWGQGITDTQYF. CDR3 coding DNA: TGTGCCAGCAGTTTATGGGGACAGGGAATCACAGATACGCAGTATTTT.

The V gene is TRBV3-1 (or the pseudogene TRBV3-2), the J gene TRBJ1-2, with TRBD1 matching over 10 bases. Germline-derived CDR1 and CDR2 are LGHDT and YNNKEL (reference sequence). V was pared by 2 bases and J by 5 bases, with 5 bases of the junction left unmatched. This CDR3 is 15 amino acids long. The CDR3 sequence: CASSQTLGQGYGYTF. Written as DNA, the CDR3 is TGTGCCAGCAGCCAAACTTTGGGACAGGGGTATGGCTACACCTTC.

The J gene is TRBJ2-3, the V gene TRBV7-6; 8 bases are a match to TRBD2. Germline V lookup: CDR1 SGHVS, CDR2 FNYEAQ. The CDR3 spans 17 residues. The junction had 14 bases not matched to a gene; V was cut back by 5 bases and J by 4 bases. CDR3: CASSPAQRGFPPDTQYF. The CDR3 nucleotides read TGTGCCAGCAGCCCCGCCCAGCGGGGGTTCCCCCCAGATACGCAGTATTTT.

J is TRBJ1-5 and V is TRBV2; D remains unclear. V was clipped by 3 bases and J by 2 bases, with 11 bases between them. The CDR3 is made up of 15 amino acids. CDR1 is SNHLY and CDR2 is FYNNEI in the germline V gene. CDR3 nucleotide sequence: TGTGCCAGCAGTGATCCCAGCCGCCGCAATCAGCCCCAGCATTTT. Its protein is CASSDPSRRNQPQHF.

The chain joins TRBV7-9 to TRBJ1-2; D remains unclear. CDR1 and CDR2 from the germline V gene are SEHNR and FQNEAQ (reference sequence). This CDR3 region has 15 residues. Between the trimmed V and J ends, which lost 0 bases and 2 bases, there was a span of 10 bases. The CDR3 reads CASSLAHGKNYGYTF. The CDR3 nucleotides are TGTGCCAGCAGCTTAGCCCACGGGAAAAACTATGGCTACACCTTC.

This chain connects TRBV12-3 or TRBV12-4 to TRBJ1-5; 7 nucleotides align to TRBD1. Trimming at V came to 8 bases and at J to 6 bases, leaving 7 bases not matched to a gene. This CDR3 contains 13 residues. CDR3 DNA: TGTGCCAGCGGCCGGACAGGTTCTCAGCCCCAGCATTTT. Its protein product is CASGRTGSQPQHF.

The CDR3 here is CASSRTGGDYGYTF. The CDR3, as DNA: TGTGCCAGCTCACGTACAGGGGGCGACTATGGCTACACCTTC. V usage is TRBV18 and J usage is TRBJ1-2, with TRBD1 matching 9 bases. CDR1 is KGHSH and CDR2 is LQKENI in the germline V gene. Trimming took 4 bases from V and 3 from J; bases not matched to a gene: 3. The CDR3 is made up of 14 amino acids.

The chain is built from TRBV6-5 and TRBJ1-2, with 8 bases aligning to TRBD1. This CDR3 comprises 15 residues. CDR1 MNHEY and CDR2 SVGAGI come from the germline V gene. J gave up 8 bases and V 7 bases, and 15 bases lay outside the gene matches. CDR3 loop: CASKRDRGLFFGYTF. The CDR3 bases are TGTGCCAGCAAGAGAGACAGGGGATTATTTTTCGGCTACACCTTC.

The V and J genes are TRBV6-2 or TRBV6-3 and TRBJ2-3, with D possibly matching TRBD2 (6 bases). V gave up 6 bases and J gave up 0 bases, with 13 bases separating them. The CDR3 extends over 15 amino acids. Germline assignment: CDR1 MNHEY and CDR2 SVGEGT. The CDR3 reads CASRPWDLSTDTQYF. The DNA of the CDR3 is TGTGCCAGCAGACCTTGGGACTTAAGCACAGATACGCAGTATTTT.

The chain employs TRBV28 and TRBJ1-1, with TRBD1 identical over 7 bases. V lost 8 bases and J lost 10; bases outside the gene matches: 13. Germline values: CDR1 MDHEN, CDR2 SYDVKM. The CDR3 has 13 amino acids. CDR3 sequence reads: CASSPPWRGPAFF. The CDR3 coding sequence is TGTGCCAGCTCTCCCCCGTGGAGGGGGCCAGCTTTCTTT. The variable domain in full, completed from reference TRBV28 and TRBJ1-1, reads DVKVTQSSRYLVKRTGEKVFLECVQDMDHENMFWYRQDPGLGLRLIYFSYDVKMKEKGDIPEGYSVSREKKERFSLILESASTNQTSMYLCASSPPWRGPAFFGQGTRLTVV.

The CDR3 region has the DNA TGTGCCAGCAGTCAGGGGACAGGCACTGAAGCTTTCTTT. It encodes CASSQGTGTEAFF. This chain joins TRBV28 and TRBJ1-1; 8 bases map to TRBD1. The CDR3 loop spans 13 amino acids. With V trimmed by 5 bases and J by 4 bases, 3 bases remained unmatched. Germline lookup yields CDR1 MDHEN and CDR2 SYDVKM. Full variable domain (remainder filled in from reference TRBV28 and TRBJ1-1): DVKVTQSSRYLVKRTGEKVFLECVQDMDHENMFWYRQDPGLGLRLIYFSYDVKMKEKGDIPEGYSVSREKKERFSLILESASTNQTSMYLCASSQGTGTEAFFGQGTRLTVV.

This clone has only a few counts. The chain couples TRBV6-5 to TRBJ1-5; 7 bases fit TRBD1. Germline V CDR1 and CDR2: MNHEY, SVGAGI. V shed 5 bases, J shed 7 bases, and the junction held 5 bases outside the gene matches. The CDR3 is 13 residues long. CDR3 bases: TGTGCCAGCAGTCTCGACAGGGACCAGCCCCAGCATTTT. Translating it yields CASSLDRDQPQHF.

This chain connects TRBV6-1 to TRBJ1-3; D unclear. Trimming removed 2 bases at V and 0 bases at J, with 11 bases between. Looked up from germline, CDR1 is MNHNS and CDR2 is SASEGT. This CDR3 region has 16 residues. The CDR3 DNA is TGTGCCAGCAGTGAAATGGTCGGAAGCTCTGGAAACACCATATATTTT. Translation: CASSEMVGSSGNTIYF.

The V gene is TRBV6-2 or TRBV6-3, the J gene TRBJ1-5, with D perhaps matching TRBD1 (6 bases). CDR3 size: 14 residues. The V gene's germline CDR1 is MNHEY and CDR2 SVGEGT. With 6 bases removed from V and 5 bases from J, the gap between germline ends came to 14 bases. The CDR3 DNA reads TGTGCCAGCAGCCCCGGACAGCCACATCAGCCCCAGCATTTT. Protein: CASSPGQPHQPQHF.

CDR3 sequence: CASSSGYPSSYNSPLHF. CDR3 coding DNA: TGTGCCAGCAGCTCAGGGTATCCCAGCTCCTATAATTCACCCCTCCACTTT. The chain has TRBV7-9 and TRBJ1-6, with a weak D call TRBD1 (5 bases). The CDR3 contains 17 residues. Trimming took off 4 bases at V and 0 bases at J, with 13 bases between the two ends. Germline CDR1 is SEHNR and CDR2 is FQNEAQ (reference sequence).

The rearrangement uses TRBV30 and TRBJ2-7; 10 bases fit TRBD1. The ends lost 8 bases at V and 5 bases at J; junction bases unmatched: 9. Germline V lookup: CDR1 GTSNPN, CDR2 SVGIG (reference sequence). This CDR3 region has 13 residues. The CDR3 nucleotides are TGTGCCGGGTATACCGGGACAGGGGACGAGCAGTACTTC. Protein product: CAGYTGTGDEQYF.

The rearrangement joins TRBV10-3 to TRBJ1-1; tentative D call: TRBD1 (5 bases). The CDR3 contains 14 residues. V was cut by 10 bases and J by 3 bases, with 18 bases left in between. Germline CDR1 reads ENHRY; CDR2 reads SYGVKD. The CDR3 protein is CATVGVSKDTEAFF. CDR3 sequence (DNA): TGTGCCACCGTGGGGGTCTCTAAGGACACTGAAGCTTTCTTT.